A single sample is the source of the 17 T cell receptor beta chains below, sequenced in a study of blood T cell repertoires in COVID-19. Generated by immunoSEQ multiplex PCR, the TCRdb table keeps only in-frame clones and is missing some. The sample holds roughly 160,000 clones; under 90% are singletons and the top ten take around 2%. The sequenced sample was peripheral blood. Receptors were obtained from a woman older than 75 with acute or convalescent COVID-19.

The chain carries TRBV12-3 or TRBV12-4 and TRBJ1-4; no firm D call. The CDR3 is 11 residues long. Trimming took off 3 bases at V and 8 bases at J, with 4 bases between the two ends. As DNA, the CDR3 is TGTGCCAGCAGTTTGAGGGAAAAACTGTTTTTT. Translating gives CASSLREKLFF.

The chain has TRBV5-1 and TRBJ2-5; possible D gene TRBD1, 6 bases. V shed 4 bases and J shed 3 bases, with 13 bases lying between them. Germline V gene sequence: CDR1 SGHRS, CDR2 YFSETQ. This CDR3 contains 14 residues. CDR3 amino acids: CASSPRDKKETQYF. CDR3 bases: TGCGCCAGCAGCCCCCGGGACAAAAAAGAGACCCAGTACTTC.

This chain links TRBV19 with TRBJ2-1; TRBD1 matches at 10 bases. In germline, CDR1 is LNHDA, CDR2 SQIVND (reference sequence). The V segment lost 4 bases and the J segment 7 bases; nucleotides outside the gene matches: 10. The CDR3 has 16 residues. CDR3 residues: CASSTETGGSVNEQFF. The CDR3 DNA follows: TGTGCCAGTAGTACTGAGACAGGGGGCTCGGTAAATGAGCAGTTCTTC.

This clone was detected a few times. The genes are TRBV2 and TRBJ2-1; possible D gene TRBD2, 6 bases. This CDR3 spans 14 amino acids. Germline CDR1 and CDR2: SNHLY and FYNNEI. Trimming pared 7 bases from V and 6 bases from J, leaving 16 bases between. Written as DNA, the CDR3 is TGTGCCAGCACCCCCGGGTGGGGGGTCAATGAGCAGTTCTTC. Its protein product is CASTPGWGVNEQFF.

This clone has more than one count but fewer than ten. The V and J genes are TRBV7-3 and TRBJ2-1; D is perhaps TRBD1 (6 bases). Germline values: CDR1 SGHTA, CDR2 FQGTGA. The CDR3 loop spans 16 amino acids. Trimming left V 6 bases short and J 0 bases short, with 15 bases between. The CDR3 DNA is TGTGCCAGCAGGCGTACAGGGCAGAGCTCCTACAATGAGCAGTTCTTC. This codes for CASRRTGQSSYNEQFF.

The J gene is TRBJ1-4, the V gene TRBV5-1; D may be TRBD1 (5 bases). Trimming took 4 bases from V and 8 from J, leaving 18 bases between them. This CDR3 comprises 15 residues. Germline V gene sequence: CDR1 SGHRS, CDR2 YFSETQ. CDR3 protein: CASSPTSGVREKLFF. The CDR3 coding sequence is TGCGCCAGCAGCCCAACGTCGGGGGTGCGGGAAAAACTGTTTTTT.

This clone was recorded only once. The V and J genes are TRBV7-2 and TRBJ1-2; 7 nucleotides match TRBD1. This CDR3 is 15 amino acids long. V was clipped by 1 base and J by 5 bases; unmatched bases: 7. CDR1 is SGHTA and CDR2 is FQGNSA in the germline V gene. CDR3 sequence (DNA): TGTGCCAGCAGCTTAGTTGGAGGGGGCGGGTATGGCTACACCTTC. As protein: CASSLVGGGGYGYTF.

DNA for the CDR3: TGTGCCTGGAGTAGCGACAGGACCTATGGCTACACCTTC. Its protein product is CAWSSDRTYGYTF. The chain has TRBV30 and TRBJ1-2, with D maybe TRBD1 (6 bases). Germline-derived CDR1 and CDR2 are GTSNPN and SVGIG (reference sequence). This CDR3 has 13 amino acids. Trimming pared 2 bases from V and 4 bases from J, leaving 11 bases between.

The V gene is TRBV13, the J gene TRBJ2-3, with 12 bases lining up with TRBD1. V dropped 0 bases and J dropped 8; count of bases not matched to a gene: 18. The length of the CDR3 is 20 residues. Germline CDR1 is PRHDT and CDR2 is FYEKMQ (reference sequence). The CDR3 region has the DNA TGTGCCAGCAGCTTAGGCCTGATTCGGGACAGGGGGCGTATCCTTGGTACGCAGTATTTT. Translated: CASSLGLIRDRGRILGTQYF.

The chain has TRBV7-2 and TRBJ2-1, with 8 bases that match TRBD2. The ends lost 5 bases at V and 3 bases at J; junction bases unmatched: 9. This CDR3 has 16 residues. CDR1 is SGHTA, CDR2 FQGNSA, per germline. The CDR3 coding sequence is TGTGCCAGCAGCCTCCGTGCGGGGGGATTCTACAATGAGCAGTTCTTC. Amino acids: CASSLRAGGFYNEQFF.

V gene TRBV30 combines with J gene TRBJ1-3, with D perhaps TRBD1 (6 bases). Looked up from germline, CDR1 is GTSNPN and CDR2 is SVGIG (reference sequence). V was pared by 0 bases and J by 1 base, with 10 bases between. The CDR3 covers 15 residues. The CDR3: CAWSVQGKSGNTIYF. In DNA, the CDR3 is TGTGCCTGGAGTGTTCAGGGGAAGTCTGGAAACACCATATATTTT. The variable domain in full, completed from reference TRBV30 and TRBJ1-3, reads SQTIHQWPATLVQPVGSPLSLECTVEGTSNPNLYWYRQAAGRGLQLLFYSVGIGQISSEVPQNLSASRPQDRQFILSSKKLLLSDSGFYLCAWSVQGKSGNTIYFGEGSWLTVV.

This rearrangement joins TRBV4-1 to TRBJ2-5; 8 nucleotides agree with TRBD2. J lost 7 bases, V lost 4 bases, and 14 bases had no gene match. Germline V CDR1 and CDR2: MGHRA, YSYEKL. The CDR3 covers 16 residues. CDR3 DNA sequence: TGCGCCAGCAGCCGGACTCTCTCGGGGGGGCCAGGGACCCAGTACTTC. It codes for CASSRTLSGGPGTQYF.

The V call is TRBV5-1, the J call TRBJ2-7, with TRBD1 matching over 8 bases. The germline CDR1 and CDR2 sequences are SGHRS and YFSETQ. The CDR3 loop spans 15 amino acids. J was trimmed by 6 bases and V by 0 bases; bases with no gene match: 8. The CDR3 nucleotides read TGCGCCAGCAGCTTGGTCGGACAGGGTAGGGTCGAGCAGTACTTC. It is translated as CASSLVGQGRVEQYF.

This clone was observed a few times. The chain recombines TRBV7-6 with TRBJ2-1; maybe TRBD2 (6 bases). The CDR3 runs to 16 residues. Trimming removed 5 bases from V and 6 bases from J, with 20 bases in between. Looked up from germline, CDR1 is SGHVS and CDR2 is FNYEAQ. CDR3 coding DNA: TGTGCCAGCAGCCCCCAAGGGTCGGGGGAGTTCAATGAGCAGTTCTTC. Translating gives CASSPQGSGEFNEQFF.

V is TRBV6-2 or TRBV6-3 and J is TRBJ2-1, with D tentatively TRBD1 (7 bases). Germline CDR1 is MNHEY and CDR2 is SVGEGT. V was trimmed by 4 bases and J by 5 bases, leaving 15 bases between them. CDR3 length: 15 amino acids. The DNA of the CDR3 is TGTGCCAGCAGTTCCCAGGGGGGACCGAACAATGAGCAGTTCTTC. Translating it yields CASSSQGGPNNEQFF.

This chain connects TRBV5-1 to TRBJ2-2; D might be TRBD2 (6 bases). Per the germline V gene, CDR1 is SGHRS and CDR2 is YFSETQ. Trimming cost V 4 bases and J 1 base, with 11 bases left between them. There are 15 residues in the CDR3. CDR3 region: CASSGGLGNTGELFF. The CDR3 DNA reads TGCGCCAGCAGCGGGGGACTGGGGAACACCGGGGAGCTGTTTTTT.

This chain joins TRBV7-2 and TRBJ2-1; D is unresolved. V dropped 2 bases and J dropped 6 bases, with 8 bases sitting between them. This CDR3 region has 13 residues. Germline V gives CDR1 SGHTA, CDR2 FQGNSA. In DNA form, the CDR3 reads TGTGCCAGCAGCTTAATGCTAGTCAATGAGCAGTTCTTC. As protein: CASSLMLVNEQFF.